This T cell receptor (beta chain) is from a study of tumor-infiltrating lymphocytes in primary liver carcinoma. Germline assignment: CDR1 SGHAT and CDR2 FQDESV (reference sequence). The CDR3 is made up of 13 amino acids. V gave up 5 bases and J gave up 10 bases, with 15 bases separating them. Starting from approximately 470 ng of total RNA, TCR beta cDNA was produced with a primer in the constant region. Nested multiplex PCR, run for three rounds with slightly modified ARM-PCR, yielded TCR beta libraries. Forward primers for TRBV1-TRBV30 and a C-beta reverse primer served the first two PCR rounds, at 10 cycles each. TCRdb reprocessed the multiplex PCR reads via MiXCR and lists one record per CDR3 protein. The sample has 80,000 or so distinct CDR3 sequences, roughly 72% seen once. Each 20-30 mg portion of unsorted bulk tissue served as the source for co-extraction of RNA and DNA. Subjects presented with primary liver carcinoma managed by surgical resection.

The sequence was collected from a middle-aged man with primary liver carcinoma and hepatitis B virus infection. Material: tumor-adjacent normal liver tissue. This chain links TRBV11-1 with TRBJ2-1, with D uncertain. The CDR3 nucleotides are TGTGCCAGCAGCCCTGGTGGTACGAAAGAGCAGTTCTTC. Translated: CASSPGGTKEQFF.